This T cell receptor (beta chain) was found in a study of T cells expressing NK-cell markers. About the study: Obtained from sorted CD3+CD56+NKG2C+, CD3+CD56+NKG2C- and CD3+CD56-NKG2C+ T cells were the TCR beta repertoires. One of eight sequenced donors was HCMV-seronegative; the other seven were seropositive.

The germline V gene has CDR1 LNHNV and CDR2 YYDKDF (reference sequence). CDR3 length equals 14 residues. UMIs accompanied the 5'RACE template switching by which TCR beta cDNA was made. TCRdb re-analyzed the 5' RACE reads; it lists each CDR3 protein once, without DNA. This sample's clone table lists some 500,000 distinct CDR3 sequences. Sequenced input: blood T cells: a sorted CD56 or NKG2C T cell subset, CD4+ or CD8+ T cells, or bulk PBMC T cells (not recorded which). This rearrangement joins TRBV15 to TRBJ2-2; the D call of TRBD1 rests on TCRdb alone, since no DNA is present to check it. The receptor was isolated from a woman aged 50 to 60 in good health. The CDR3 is CATSRLTGGGELFF.